The rows below give T cell receptor beta chains drawn from one sample of a study of T cells in Graves' hyperthyroidism and ophthalmopathy. Using its own MiXCR run on the multiplex PCR reads, TCRdb lists one record per CDR3 protein. The sample contains hundreds of thousands of distinct CDR3 sequences, over 10% of which appear only once. The sample comprised blood. These receptors all come from a woman aged 18-29 years with Graves' hyperthyroidism. The CDR3 runs from the conserved cysteine through the conserved F or W. Each record gives: D gene, J gene, clone size, V gene, CDR3 protein, CDR3 DNA. The D gene is left open where the match is weak. Rows give clone size only sometimes, using once, few, many, or a class for an expanded clone.

TRBD2 | TRBJ2-3 | many | TRBV2 | CASRLAGAFGDTQYF | TGTGCCAGCCGATTAGCGGGGGCCTTTGGAGATACGCAGTATTTT
TRBD1 | TRBJ1-6 | . | TRBV20-1 | CSARSGTEYSPLHF | TGCAGTGCTAGATCCGGGACAGAATATTCACCCCTCCACTTT
TRBD2 | TRBJ2-5 | . | TRBV6-1 | CASSEGTSGETQYF | TGTGCCAGCAGTGAAGGGACTAGCGGAGAGACCCAGTACTTC
TRBD2 | TRBJ2-3 | few | TRBV30 | CAWASGGPTDTQYF | TGTGCCTGGGCGAGCGGGGGGCCCACAGATACGCAGTATTTT
TRBD1 | TRBJ1-5 | many | TRBV12-3/TRBV12-4 | CASRYGTGAGQPQHF | TGTGCCAGCAGATACGGGACAGGGGCTGGTCAGCCCCAGCATTTT
. | TRBJ2-2 | many | TRBV24-1 | CATSDLGGKSHGELFF | TGTGCCACCAGTGATTTAGGCGGGAAAAGCCACGGGGAGCTGTTTTTT
. | TRBJ2-1 | . | TRBV19 | CASSTGTPSFGEQFF | TGTGCCAGTAGTACCGGGACACCCAGCTTTGGTGAGCAGTTCTTC
. | TRBJ2-1 | many | TRBV7-9 | CASSLDLGLGQFF | TGTGCCAGCAGCTTAGATCTCGGCCTAGGGCAGTTCTTC
TRBD2 | TRBJ2-5 | few | TRBV3-1 | CASSQGNSGEAKTQYF | TGTGCCAGCAGCCAAGGCAATAGCGGGGAGGCGAAGACCCAGTACTTC
. | TRBJ2-2 | many | TRBV11-2 | CASSFTGLQNGELFF | TGTGCCAGCAGCTTTACGGGATTGCAAAACGGGGAGCTGTTTTTT
. | TRBJ2-7 | many | TRBV20-1 | CSAPPRASGEQYF | TGCAGTGCACCACCCCGGGCCTCCGGCGAGCAGTACTTC